These 15 T cell receptor beta chains share one sample of origin, sequenced in a study of T-cell reconstitution after alpha-beta-depleted transplantation in children. General study points: Expanded graft clones numbering several hundred reportedly gave rise to alpha-beta T cells about two months after transplant.

The authors prepared the TCRbeta library with unique molecular identifiers. MiXCR was run by TCRdb on the PCR reads, yielding one entry per CDR3 protein. The sample consists of approximately 32,000 distinct CDR3 sequences, around 7% of them appearing once. These TCRs are of unknown antigen specificity. This sample comprised peripheral blood, obtained 60 days after TCRalphabeta/CD19-depleted stem cell transplant. Receptors were obtained from a child in the first two years of life who had a stem cell transplant for acute myeloid leukemia, so the T cells may come from the graft donor.

This clonotype was picked up a small number of times. The V call is TRBV4-1, the J call TRBJ2-3; D is unresolved. The CDR3 has 14 residues. CDR1 is MGHRA, CDR2 YSYEKL, per germline. Trimming pared 4 bases from V and 6 bases from J, leaving 14 bases between. The CDR3 region has the DNA TGCGCCAGCAGCCCGGCCCCCCAAGTGGATACGCAGTATTTT. Translation: CASSPAPQVDTQYF.

This clonotype has ten or more counts. This sequence joins TRBV20-1 and TRBJ2-5, with 9 positions matching TRBD1. Germline V gene sequence: CDR1 DFQATT, CDR2 SNEGSKA (reference sequence). The V gene end was trimmed by 3 bases and the J gene end by 5 bases; junction bases not matched to a gene: 13. The CDR3 length is 16 residues. CDR3 sequence reads: CSARNNLQGARETQYF. Written as DNA, the CDR3 is TGCAGTGCTAGGAACAATCTACAGGGGGCGCGGGAGACCCAGTACTTC.

This clonotype was observed many times. The chain has TRBV9 and TRBJ2-2; the D is unclear. This CDR3 has 13 residues. The germline V gene encodes CDR1 SGDLS and CDR2 YYNGEE. Trimming pared 0 bases from V and 8 bases from J, leaving 8 bases between. Here the CDR3 DNA reads TGTGCCAGCAGCGTAGAAGGCCAGGGGGAGCTGTTTTTT. Its translation: CASSVEGQGELFF.

This clonotype came up many times. The V call is TRBV3-1, the J call TRBJ2-7, with 8 bases fitting TRBD1. The germline CDR1 and CDR2 sequences are LGHDT and YNNKEL (reference sequence). The CDR3 totals 14 residues. J lost 4 bases, V lost 1 base, and 3 bases had no gene match. The CDR3 loop reads CASSQVDREYEQYF. The CDR3 DNA reads as TGTGCCAGCAGCCAAGTGGACAGGGAATACGAGCAGTACTTC.

This clonotype was detected many times. J is TRBJ2-1 and V is TRBV7-2, with 9 bases that match TRBD2. The germline gives CDR1 SGHTA, CDR2 FQGNSA. Unmatched junction bases numbered 9, after V lost 2 bases and J lost 4 bases. The CDR3 consists of 17 residues. Here the CDR3 reads CASSLRGGTSSYNEQFF. The CDR3 region has the DNA TGTGCCAGCAGCTTAAGGGGGGGGACTAGCAGTTACAATGAGCAGTTCTTC.

This clonotype was seen many times. This chain uses TRBV12-3 or TRBV12-4 with TRBJ2-7; D may be TRBD2 (5 bases). V was trimmed by 6 bases and J by 6 bases, leaving 12 bases between them. The length of the CDR3 is 12 residues. The CDR3: CASRSGGVEQYF. DNA of the CDR3: TGTGCCAGCAGGTCCGGAGGAGTCGAGCAGTACTTC.

This clonotype was counted ten times or more. This rearrangement joins TRBV7-6 to TRBJ2-3; D ambiguous. Germline CDR1 and CDR2: SGHVS and FNYEAQ. The germline V and J ends were trimmed by 3 bases and 2 bases, with 27 bases remaining between them. The CDR3 is made up of 20 amino acids. CDR3 region: CASSFTPLRWNFTYTDTQYF. Here the CDR3 DNA reads TGTGCCAGCAGCTTCACCCCGCTTAGGTGGAACTTTACTTACACAGATACGCAGTATTTT.

This clonotype came up many times. V and J are TRBV20-1 and TRBJ1-3; D not resolved. The CDR3 loop spans 16 amino acids. Germline V gene data show CDR1 as DFQATT and CDR2 as SNEGSKA (reference sequence). The V end was cut by 0 bases, the J end by 0 bases, with 12 bases between. CDR3 nucleotides: TGCAGTGCTAGAGACCGTCACGGATACTCTGGAAACACCATATATTTT. Translating it yields CSARDRHGYSGNTIYF.

This clonotype was found many times. The chain combines TRBV28 with TRBJ2-7, with D tentatively TRBD2 (7 bases). Germline values: CDR1 MDHEN, CDR2 SYDVKM. The CDR3 sequence is 14 residues long. V was pared by 2 bases and J by 0 bases, with 8 bases between. CDR3 sequence (DNA): TGTGCCAGCAGTTTACGGGGGGCCTCCTACGAGCAGTACTTC. Translated: CASSLRGASYEQYF.

This clonotype was seen ten or more times. This chain connects TRBV6-1 to TRBJ2-4, with 8 bases matching TRBD2. Trimming at V came to 4 bases and at J to 1 base, leaving 3 bases not matched to a gene. There are 15 residues in the CDR3. CDR1 and CDR2 from the germline V gene are MNHNS and SASEGT. Here the CDR3 reads CASSAGGWAKNIQYF. The CDR3 region has the DNA TGTGCCAGCAGTGCGGGAGGGTGGGCCAAAAACATTCAGTACTTC.

This clonotype showed up many times. V usage is TRBV4-1 and J usage is TRBJ2-1; 8 nucleotides agree with TRBD2. The CDR3 is 16 residues long. Trimming took 5 bases from V and 4 from J; bases not matched to a gene: 10. Per germline, CDR1 MGHRA and CDR2 YSYEKL. CDR3 sequence reads: CASSFSQRGWYNEQFF. The CDR3 DNA reads as TGCGCCAGCAGCTTCAGCCAGCGGGGGTGGTACAATGAGCAGTTCTTC.

The V gene is TRBV5-1, the J gene TRBJ1-1, with TRBD1 as a possible D gene (5 bases). The CDR3 is 14 residues long. V gave up 5 bases and J gave up 3 bases, with 14 bases separating them. Germline-derived CDR1 and CDR2 are SGHRS and YFSETQ. In nucleotides, the CDR3 is TGCGCCAGCAGAGAGGGGAGGTTTGACACTGAAGCTTTCTTT. Amino acid sequence: CASREGRFDTEAFF.

This clonotype was counted at least ten times. V usage is TRBV7-2 and J usage is TRBJ2-1, with D perhaps being TRBD1 or TRBD2 (7 bases each). In germline, CDR1 is SGHTA, CDR2 FQGNSA. Between the trimmed V and J ends, which lost 4 bases and 6 bases, there was a span of 19 bases. The CDR3 length is 16 residues. CDR3 sequence (DNA): TGTGCCAGCAGCTCACATAGGGGAGGGGGCAGCAATGAGCAGTTCTTC. It translates to CASSSHRGGGSNEQFF.

This clonotype was detected ten times or more. The J gene is TRBJ2-7, the V gene TRBV28; unclear D gene. The ends were cut back, 5 bases at V and 0 bases at J, with 23 bases in the middle. The CDR3 spans 18 residues. Germline CDR1 is MDHEN and CDR2 is SYDVKM. CDR3 sequence reads: CASSAYMPPVQFSYEQYF. The DNA of the CDR3 is TGTGCCAGCAGTGCGTATATGCCCCCCGTACAGTTCTCCTACGAGCAGTACTTC.

This clonotype has ten or more counts. The chain has TRBV7-9 and TRBJ1-2; 9 bases align to TRBD1. The germline V gene encodes CDR1 SEHNR and CDR2 FQNEAQ (reference sequence). This CDR3 spans 15 amino acids. The V segment lost 1 base and the J segment 3 bases; nucleotides outside the gene matches: 3. The CDR3 loop reads CASSLGQGGHYGYTF. In DNA, the CDR3 is TGTGCCAGCAGCTTAGGACAGGGGGGTCACTATGGCTACACCTTC. The complete variable domain, with remaining parts taken from reference TRBV7-9 and TRBJ1-2, reads DTGVSQNPRHKITKRGQNVTFRCDPISEHNRLYWYRQTLGQGPEFLTYFQNEAQLEKSRLLSDRFSAERPKGSFSTLEIQRTEQGDSAMYLCASSLGQGGHYGYTFGSGTRLTVV.